This T cell receptor (beta chain) was profiled in a study of blood T cell repertoires in COVID-19. Germline CDR1 and CDR2: SGDLS and YYNGEE. CDR3 length: 15 residues. V lost 0 bases and J lost 7; bases outside the gene matches: 9. Using immunoSEQ multiplex PCR, the repertoire was profiled, and TCRdb retains in-frame clones only, with some absent. The sample consists of about 130,000 clones, approximately 89% of them appearing once. This sequence originates from a woman aged 55-70 years with acute or convalescent COVID-19. This rearrangement joins TRBV9 to TRBJ2-7; 8 bases are shared with TRBD2. Sequencing was done on a sample of peripheral blood. In DNA form, the CDR3 reads TGTGCCAGCAGCGTAGGGACTAGCCGAGGGGAGGAGCAGTACTTC. Translation: CASSVGTSRGEEQYF.